The clone carrying this T cell receptor beta chain was seen many times. What it binds is not known. Amplification of TCR beta CDR3 regions used RNA as the template. The HTBI primer set drove a first-round RT-PCR of the TCR CDR3. TCRdb reprocessed the multiplex PCR reads with MiXCR, giving one entry per CDR3 protein. Of around 340,000 distinct CDR3 sequences in the sample, 17% were seen once. This record belongs to a study of T cells in Graves' hyperthyroidism and ophthalmopathy. Study-wide points: Blood also showed most of the thyroid clonotypes that were expanded above 0.001.

V was pared by 0 bases and J by 5 bases, with 6 bases between. The CDR3 runs 14 residues. Germline V CDR1 and CDR2: SGHRS, YFSETQ. The blood was taken when hyperthyroidism was first diagnosed, before any ophthalmopathy symptoms showed up. This clonotype was obtained from a woman aged 30 to 39 with Graves' hyperthyroidism that later progressed to Graves' ophthalmopathy. The chain carries TRBV5-1 and TRBJ1-6; D is unresolved. The sample was blood. The CDR3: CASSLGIDNSPLHF. The CDR3, as DNA: TGCGCCAGCAGCTTGGGTATCGATAATTCACCCCTCCACTTT.